The 27 T cell receptor beta chains in this list originate from one sample, sequenced in a study of T cell repertoires in cytomegalovirus infection. Each CDR3 protein is one row after TCRdb ran MiXCR on the reads. The table has about 310,000 distinct CDR3 sequences, 9.6% seen once. Sample: PBMCs. The source is a human donor in good health (CMV status not recorded). Some clones in this sample may be carry-over from other donors' samples.

The chain combines TRBV5-5 with TRBJ2-7; D tentatively reads TRBD1 or TRBD2 (6 bases each). V lost 1 base and J 4 bases, leaving 15 bases between the germline ends. Germline CDR1 reads SGHKS; CDR2 reads YYEKEE (reference sequence). The CDR3 totals 15 residues. The DNA of the CDR3 is TGTGCCAGCAGCTTGATAGGGGGGCCTAATTACGAGCAGTACGTC. This gives the protein CASSLIGGPNYEQYV.

The chain carries TRBV3-1 and TRBJ1-1; TRBD1 aligns across 7 bases. J gave up 5 bases and V 1 base, and 4 bases lay outside the gene matches. Looked up from germline, CDR1 is LGHDT and CDR2 is YNNKEL (reference sequence). This CDR3 has 14 amino acids. CDR3 in DNA: TGTGCCAGCAGCCAAGTACAGGGGAGGACTGAAGCTTTCTTT. This codes for CASSQVQGRTEAFF.

There are many counts of this clonotype. The chain carries TRBV6-1 and TRBJ2-3; 8 nucleotides line up with TRBD2. This CDR3 contains 15 residues. With 7 bases clipped from V and 2 bases from J, the junction kept 8 bases outside the gene matches. Per germline, CDR1 MNHNS and CDR2 SASEGT. CDR3 amino acids: CASKERGTNTDTQYF. The CDR3 coding sequence is TGTGCCAGCAAAGAGCGGGGGACAAACACAGATACGCAGTATTTT.

This clonotype was counted many times. V and J are TRBV6-1 and TRBJ1-1; D is unclear. CDR3 length: 15 residues. Deletions cut 2 bases from V and 5 bases from J, with 15 bases between. Germline V gives CDR1 MNHNS, CDR2 SASEGT. The CDR3 DNA is TGTGCCAGCAGTGAATCTGGCTGGGTCGGGACTGAAGCTTTCTTT. Protein sequence: CASSESGWVGTEAFF.

V gene TRBV5-6 combines with J gene TRBJ2-5; 8 bases map to TRBD2. The CDR3 totals 17 residues. The V gene end was trimmed by 2 bases and the J gene end by 2 bases; junction bases not matched to a gene: 11. Germline V gene data show CDR1 as SGHDT and CDR2 as YYEEEE. In DNA form, the CDR3 reads TGTGCCAGCAGCTTCCACCGGACTAGCAGAAATCAAGAGACCCAGTACTTC. It codes for CASSFHRTSRNQETQYF.

The V call is TRBV20-1, the J call TRBJ2-2, with 7 bases that match TRBD1. Germline V gives CDR1 DFQATT, CDR2 SNEGSKA (reference sequence). The trim removed 2 bases at V and 5 bases at J, leaving 2 bases unmatched. There are 13 residues in the CDR3. The CDR3 sequence is CSARKQGTGELFF. The CDR3 region has the DNA TGCAGTGCTAGAAAACAGGGGACCGGGGAGCTGTTTTTT.

This clonotype was seen repeatedly, ten times or more. The CDR3, as DNA: TGTGCCAGCAGTTTAGATCAGGGGTTTGTCTATGGCTACACCTTC. Protein sequence: CASSLDQGFVYGYTF. The chain is built from TRBV28 and TRBJ1-2, with D tentatively TRBD1 (6 bases). The V gene lost 2 bases and the J gene lost 4 bases, with 14 bases spanning the gap. The CDR3 runs to 15 residues. The germline gives CDR1 MDHEN, CDR2 SYDVKM.

This clonotype was detected many times. The V call is TRBV28, the J call TRBJ1-1; D is unresolved. Germline CDR1 reads MDHEN; CDR2 reads SYDVKM. CDR3 length: 14 residues. Trimming stripped 9 bases from V and 4 bases from J, with 18 bases between. For the CDR3, the DNA is TGTGCCAGTGAACGACCCGGAGGAATCACTGAAGCTTTCTTT. Translation gives CASERPGGITEAFF. The whole variable domain, filled in from reference TRBV28 and TRBJ1-1, reads DVKVTQSSRYLVKRTGEKVFLECVQDMDHENMFWYRQDPGLGLRLIYFSYDVKMKEKGDIPEGYSVSREKKERFSLILESASTNQTSMYLCASERPGGITEAFFGQGTRLTVV.

Regarding this clonotype: A much larger clone is a single base away; this may be a read error. In this CDR3 the conserved last residue, phenylalanine or tryptophan, is missing, so a read error is likely. V usage is TRBV25-1 and J usage is TRBJ1-1; possibly TRBD1 for D (5 bases). This CDR3 comprises 12 residues. Germline CDR1 MGHDK, CDR2 SYGVNS. Trimming removed 10 bases at V and 1 base at J, with 10 bases between. CDR3: CATREGNTEAFL. CDR3 DNA: TGTGCCACCAGGGAAGGGAACACTGAAGCTTTCCTT.

This clonotype was recorded many times. This chain uses TRBV7-9 with TRBJ2-1; tentative D call: TRBD1 (6 bases). V was clipped by 5 bases and J by 4 bases, with 9 bases between them. The length of the CDR3 is 13 residues. Germline V gene lookup returns CDR1 SEHNR and CDR2 FQNEAQ (reference sequence). The CDR3 region has the DNA TGTGCCAGCAGCAAAGGGGGATACAATGAGCAGTTCTTC. This sequence encodes CASSKGGYNEQFF.

This clonotype was counted ten times or more. V gene TRBV9 combines with J gene TRBJ1-1, with a possible D match to TRBD1 (5 bases). The V gene's germline CDR1 is SGDLS and CDR2 YYNGEE. V lost 3 bases and J 0 bases, leaving 12 bases between the germline ends. This CDR3 is 15 amino acids long. The CDR3, as DNA: TGTGCCAGCAGCGAGACGGGACGGATGAACACTGAAGCTTTCTTT. It specifies CASSETGRMNTEAFF.

In its sample, this clonotype was seen many times. The chain employs TRBV7-9 and TRBJ2-7; TRBD1 or TRBD2 may be the D gene (6 bases each). Per germline, CDR1 SEHNR and CDR2 FQNEAQ (reference sequence). The ends were cut back, 7 bases at V and 4 bases at J, with 17 bases in the middle. The CDR3 has 14 residues. CDR3 amino acids: CASTLLGGPYEQYF. CDR3 DNA: TGTGCCAGCACCCTGCTGGGGGGCCCATACGAGCAGTACTTC.

In this sample, this clonotype turned up a few times. The rearrangement joins TRBV20-1 to TRBJ2-6, with unresolved D. With 5 bases removed from V and 0 bases from J, the gap between germline ends came to 17 bases. From germline, CDR1 is DFQATT and CDR2 SNEGSKA (reference sequence). This CDR3 contains 17 residues. The DNA of the CDR3 is TGCAGTGCTTTGACGGGTCACGGGTTCTCTGGGGCCAACGTCCTGACTTTC. Its protein product is CSALTGHGFSGANVLTF.

The V and J genes are TRBV3-1 and TRBJ1-3; a possible D gene is TRBD1 (6 bases). This CDR3 region has 14 residues. V was pared by 6 bases and J by 2 bases, with 11 bases between. Germline assignment: CDR1 LGHDT and CDR2 YNNKEL (reference sequence). CDR3 in amino acids: CASSPGHPGNTIYF. The CDR3 nucleotides are TGTGCCAGCAGTCCGGGACACCCTGGAAACACCATATATTTT. Full variable domain (outside the CDR3, taken from reference TRBV3-1 and TRBJ1-3): DTAVSQTPKYLVTQMGNDKSIKCEQNLGHDTMYWYKQDSKKFLKIMFSYNNKELIINETVPNRFSPKSPDKAHLNLHINSLELGDSAVYFCASSPGHPGNTIYFGEGSWLTVV.

Many counts were recorded for this clonotype. The J gene is TRBJ2-1, the V gene TRBV27, with 7 bases matching TRBD1. J lost 1 base, V lost 6 bases, and 18 bases had no gene match. The CDR3 loop spans 19 amino acids. The germline gives CDR1 MNHEY, CDR2 SMNVEV (reference sequence). The CDR3 DNA is TGTGCCAGCAGCCTGAACGCGAGGGGGCTTTTATGGTCCTACAATGAGCAGTTCTTC. It specifies CASSLNARGLLWSYNEQFF.

There are a few counts of this clonotype. The V gene is TRBV29-1, the J gene TRBJ2-2, with a possible D match to TRBD2 (6 bases). The CDR3 totals 16 residues. V shed 4 bases and J shed 1 base, with 16 bases lying between them. Germline-derived CDR1 and CDR2 are SQVTM and ANQGSEA. CDR3 nucleotides: TGCAGCGTTGCCCGCGAGCGGGCCTGGAACACCGGGGAGCTGTTTTTT. Translating gives CSVARERAWNTGELFF.

This clonotype was seen at least ten times. This chain connects TRBV6-2 or TRBV6-3 to TRBJ2-1; no reliable D call. CDR3 length: 17 residues. The germline V gene encodes CDR1 MNHEY and CDR2 SVGEGT. Trimming took 6 bases from V and 3 from J, leaving 21 bases between them. CDR3 nucleotides: TGTGCCAGCAGATCTTTAACGACTGGCGTATACTACAATGAGCAGTTCTTC. Its protein product is CASRSLTTGVYYNEQFF.

The sample holds many counts of this clonotype. The gene calls are TRBV24-1 and TRBJ2-1; no clear D gene. The V gene lost 3 bases and the J gene lost 3 bases, with 5 bases spanning the gap. The CDR3 consists of 13 residues. Per germline, CDR1 KGHDR and CDR2 SFDVKD. The CDR3 loop reads CATSDPIYNEQFF. CDR3 DNA: TGTGCCACCAGTGATCCTATCTACAATGAGCAGTTCTTC.

This clonotype was seen repeatedly, ten times or more. The DNA for the CDR3 is TGTGCCAGCAGTGCGACAAGGACGAACACTGAAGCTTTCTTT. Translating gives CASSATRTNTEAFF. The V gene is TRBV12-3 or TRBV12-4, the J gene TRBJ1-1; D ambiguous. V gave up 5 bases and J gave up 1 base, with 11 bases separating them. The CDR3 length is 14 residues.

The chain has TRBV14 and TRBJ2-3; tentative D call: TRBD2 (6 bases). Looked up from germline, CDR1 is SGHDN and CDR2 is FVKESK. The length of the CDR3 is 14 residues. Deletions cut 1 base from V and 6 bases from J, with 11 bases between. Here the CDR3 DNA reads TGTGCCAGCAGCCAAGGGCGGGGTTTGGATACGCAGTATTTT. As protein: CASSQGRGLDTQYF.

The sample holds many counts of this clonotype. The rearrangement uses TRBV29-1 and TRBJ2-7; the D gene is possibly TRBD1 (5 bases). The CDR3 spans 16 residues. The V and J ends lost 0 bases and 5 bases respectively, with 20 bases between them. CDR1 and CDR2 (germline): SQVTM, ANQGSEA. The CDR3 spells CSVEDSLGAKGDEQYF. As DNA, the CDR3 is TGCAGCGTTGAAGATTCCTTAGGGGCCAAAGGCGACGAGCAGTACTTC.

The sample holds many counts of this clonotype. The chain joins TRBV20-1 to TRBJ2-1; 11 bases fit TRBD2. Germline V gene sequence: CDR1 DFQATT, CDR2 SNEGSKA (reference sequence). The CDR3 consists of 15 residues. V was clipped by 5 bases and J by 2 bases; unmatched bases: 5. The CDR3 reads CSALAGGRTYNEQFF. The CDR3 DNA sequence: TGCAGTGCTTTAGCGGGGGGGCGGACCTACAATGAGCAGTTCTTC.

This clonotype has more than one count but fewer than ten. The chain carries TRBV20-1 and TRBJ2-7, with D possibly TRBD1 on 6 matching bases. V gave up 0 bases and J gave up 2 bases, with 17 bases separating them. The CDR3 contains 16 residues. In germline, CDR1 is DFQATT, CDR2 SNEGSKA (reference sequence). The CDR3 sequence: CSARDTGPQNPYEQYV. In DNA, the CDR3 is TGCAGTGCTAGAGACACAGGGCCTCAAAACCCCTACGAGCAGTACGTC.

The rearrangement joins TRBV10-1 to TRBJ2-5; D might be TRBD2 (5 bases). V was trimmed by 3 bases and J by 2 bases, leaving 13 bases between them. Germline V gene sequence: CDR1 WNHNN, CDR2 SYGVQD (reference sequence). This CDR3 contains 15 residues. The CDR3 DNA reads as TGCGCCAGCAGTGATCCCCGCGGCGGGCAAGAGACCCAGTACTTC. This encodes CASSDPRGGQETQYF.

This clonotype was counted at least ten times. The genes are TRBV5-1 and TRBJ2-5, with 8 positions matching TRBD2. The CDR3 covers 18 residues. V shed 2 bases, J shed 5 bases, and the junction held 17 bases outside the gene matches. Germline lookup yields CDR1 SGHRS and CDR2 YFSETQ. The CDR3 DNA is TGCGCCAGCAGCTTAGCCGACCTTCCGGGGGGGTTCGTGGAGACCCAGTACTTC. The encoded protein is CASSLADLPGGFVETQYF.

This rearrangement joins TRBV7-9 to TRBJ2-1, with 8 bases identical to TRBD1. The CDR3 has 19 residues. The V gene's germline CDR1 is SEHNR and CDR2 FQNEAQ (reference sequence). V gave up 5 bases and J gave up 0 bases; unmatched junction bases: 15. CDR3 nucleotides: TGTGCCAGCAGCGCCCGGGACAGGATGTTCACGAGCTCCTACAATGAGCAGTTCTTC. Its translation: CASSARDRMFTSSYNEQFF.

The genes are TRBV7-2 and TRBJ2-1; the D gene is possibly TRBD1 (6 bases). CDR3 length equals 16 residues. Germline V CDR1 and CDR2: SGHTA, FQGNSA. V lost 2 bases and J lost 2, with 13 bases in between. Here the CDR3 reads CASSLMGRGTYNEQFF. The CDR3, as DNA: TGTGCCAGCAGCTTAATGGGCAGGGGAACCTACAATGAGCAGTTCTTC. The full variable domain, its missing parts supplied by reference TRBV7-2 and TRBJ2-1, is GAGVSQSPSNKVTEKGKDVELRCDPISGHTALYWYRQSLGQGLEFLIYFQGNSAPDKSGLPSDRFSAERTGGSVSTLTIQRTQQEDSAVYLCASSLMGRGTYNEQFFGPGTRLTVL.